The rows below give T cell receptor beta chains drawn from one sample of a study of breast tumors, draining lymph nodes, adjacent tissues. TCRdb processed the multiplex PCR reads anew with MiXCR; each CDR3 protein has one entry. The profile shows tens of thousands of distinct CDR3 sequences, over 40% of them singletons. The source material was breast tumor tissue. These receptors came from a female donor with breast cancer. Some clones in this sample may be carry-over from other donors' samples. CDR3s include the opening cysteine and the closing phenylalanine or tryptophan. A D gene is named only where the DNA matches it firmly. The size of a clone is reported for some rows only, either as once, few or many, or as a class for expanded clones.

>TRBJ2-7|NA|TRBV27|many
CASSIGQGKYEQYF
TGTGCCAGCAGTATAGGGCAGGGGAAATACGAGCAGTACTTC
>TRBJ1-1|NA|TRBV18|few
CASSPGQSPTTEAFF
TGTGCCAGCTCACCAGGACAGTCACCCACGACTGAAGCTTTCTTT
>TRBJ2-2|TRBD1|TRBV12-3/TRBV12-4|many
CASSFGTGSTGELFF
TGTGCCAGCAGTTTCGGGACAGGGTCGACCGGGGAGCTGTTTTTT
>TRBJ1-4|TRBD1|TRBV7-2|many
CASSLGQNEKLFF
TGTGCCAGCAGCCTGGGACAGAATGAAAAACTGTTTTTT
>TRBJ2-6|NA|TRBV5-1|many
CASSLDTIGANVLTF
TGCGCCAGCAGCCTCGACACGATTGGGGCCAACGTCCTGACTTTC
>TRBJ2-1|NA|TRBV4-1|many
CASSQELLYDNEQFF
TGCGCCAGCAGCCAAGAACTATTATACGACAATGAGCAGTTCTTC
>TRBJ1-1|NA|TRBV10-3|few
CAISESRDTEAFF
TGTGCCATCAGTGAGTCGAGGGACACTGAAGCTTTCTTT
>TRBJ2-1|TRBD2|TRBV9|many
CASSPLAGREQFF
TGTGCCAGCAGCCCTCTAGCGGGCAGGGAGCAGTTCTTC
>TRBJ2-7|NA|TRBV29-1|many
CSVATRVSYEQYF
TGCAGCGTTGCAACAAGAGTCTCCTACGAGCAGTACTTC
>TRBJ1-5|NA|TRBV12-3/TRBV12-4|NA
CASSLGETQHF
TGTGCCAGCAGTTTAGGGGAGACCCAGCATTTT
>TRBJ1-1|TRBD1|TRBV4-1|many
CASSHSTGGNTEAFF
TGCGCCAGCAGCCATTCGACAGGGGGGAACACTGAAGCTTTCTTT
>TRBJ1-4|NA|TRBV4-1|many
CASSQEGLGGREKLFF
TGCGCCAGCAGCCAAGAAGGGCTGGGGGGACGGGAAAAACTGTTTTTT
>TRBJ2-5|TRBD2|TRBV6-4|once
CASSVAGGGETQYF
TGTGCCAGCAGTGTGGCGGGAGGAGGGGAGACCCAGTACTTC
>TRBJ1-1|NA|TRBV12-3/TRBV12-4|NA
CASSRTGGATNTEAFF
TGTGCCAGCAGTCGAACCGGAGGGGCCACCAACACTGAAGCTTTCTTT
>TRBJ2-3|TRBD1|TRBV7-2|NA
CASSSRGDRAGTDTQYF
TGTGCCAGCAGCTCCCGAGGGGACAGGGCAGGGACAGATACGCAGTATTTT
>TRBJ2-7|NA|TRBV5-4|many
CASSKLESLTHEQYF
TGTGCCAGCAGCAAACTAGAATCTTTAACCCACGAGCAGTACTTC
>TRBJ2-2|NA|TRBV19|many
CASRPRETGELFF
TGTGCCAGTAGACCCAGGGAAACCGGGGAGCTGTTTTTT
>TRBJ2-1|TRBD2|TRBV29-1|many
CSAVSGNTAREQFF
TGCAGCGCTGTTAGCGGGAATACGGCGCGTGAGCAGTTCTTC
>TRBJ1-2|TRBD1|TRBV6-1|many
CASGFWDRVYTF
TGTGCCAGCGGATTCTGGGACAGGGTCTACACCTTC
>TRBJ1-2|TRBD1|TRBV10-3|few
CAISESAGQNGYGYTF
TGTGCCATCAGTGAGTCGGCGGGACAGAACGGCTATGGCTACACCTTC
>TRBJ1-1|NA|TRBV7-2|NA
CAGSRETVEAFF
TGTGCCGGCAGCCGGGAAACAGTGGAAGCTTTCTTT
>TRBJ2-2|NA|TRBV11-2|NA
CASSPRHTIGELFF
TGTGCCAGCAGCCCCCGACACACCATCGGGGAGCTGTTTTTT
>TRBJ2-1|NA|TRBV20-1|many
CSASNLLGSFYNEQFF
TGCAGTGCTAGTAACCTACTAGGTTCGTTCTACAATGAGCAGTTCTTC